Presented here are 6 T cell receptor beta chains from one specimen sequenced in a study of PD-1 blockade in classical Hodgkin lymphoma. Brentuximab vedotin exposure varied among the patients, all of whom had relapsed after autologous stem cell transplantation. Thawed PBMCs supplied CD8+ T cells via magnetic negative selection. Sequencing used immunoSEQ multiplex PCR; TCRdb keeps in-frame clones, though not all of them. The sample carries some 25,000 clones, 80% to 90% recorded once. The source material was CD8+ T cells from blood, sampled at baseline. The receptors originated from a human donor with classical Hodgkin lymphoma.

The rearrangement links TRBV28 to TRBJ2-7, with D maybe TRBD1 (5 bases). The CDR3 consists of 13 residues. Germline V gene lookup returns CDR1 MDHEN and CDR2 SYDVKM. Trimming cost V 2 bases and J 1 base, with 6 bases left between them. The CDR3 reads CASSLGASYEQYF. For the CDR3, the DNA is TGTGCCAGCAGTTTAGGGGCATCCTACGAGCAGTACTTC.

The chain has TRBV27 and TRBJ2-1, with TRBD2 identical over 12 bases. The CDR3 is 15 residues long. Per germline, CDR1 MNHEY and CDR2 SMNVEV (reference sequence). The junction had 1 base not matched to a gene; V was cut back by 0 bases and J by 7 bases. CDR3 nucleotides: TGTGCCAGCAGTTTATCGACTAGCGGGAGTAATGAGCAGTTCTTC. Amino acids: CASSLSTSGSNEQFF.

The chain couples TRBV6-6 to TRBJ1-4, with no clear D. V lost 4 bases and J 3 bases, leaving 9 bases between the germline ends. There are 14 residues in the CDR3. Germline lookup yields CDR1 MNHNY and CDR2 SVGAGI (reference sequence). The CDR3 loop reads CASSSPTANEKLFF. The CDR3, as DNA: TGTGCCAGCAGTTCTCCGACGGCTAATGAAAAACTGTTTTTT.

V gene TRBV27 combines with J gene TRBJ2-3; a possible D gene is TRBD1 (5 bases). The CDR3 consists of 16 residues. Between the trimmed V and J ends, which lost 3 bases and 10 bases, there was a span of 23 bases. The germline CDR1 and CDR2 sequences are MNHEY and SMNVEV (reference sequence). For the CDR3, the DNA is TGTGCCAGCAGTTTGGAAGGGGTAATCCCGGGTCTGGCGCAGTATTTT. It encodes CASSLEGVIPGLAQYF.

This clone was found a few times. This chain joins TRBV21-1 and TRBJ2-1. TRBV21-1 is a known pseudogene. This CDR3 is 10 amino acids long. The CDR3 spells CASSTNEQFF. The CDR3 coding sequence is TGTGCCAGCAGCACCAATGAGCAGTTCTTC.

This clone occurred once. The chain links TRBV7-6 to TRBJ2-3; 9 bases line up with TRBD2. CDR1 and CDR2 (germline): SGHVS, FNYEAQ. The CDR3 sequence is 16 residues long. V was pared by 2 bases and J by 8 bases, with 11 bases of the junction left unmatched. CDR3 loop: CASSLFPSGISGTQYF. CDR3 bases: TGTGCCAGCAGCTTATTTCCTAGCGGGATCTCCGGTACGCAGTATTTT.